The 21 T cell receptor beta chains below were found in one sample sequenced in a study of blood T cell repertoires in COVID-19. Libraries were prepared by immunoSEQ multiplex PCR; TCRdb keeps only in-frame clonotypes and omits some of them. The table has 250,000 to 350,000 clones, approximately 85% seen once. The specimen sequenced was peripheral blood. These receptors all stem from a woman aged 45-65 years with acute or convalescent COVID-19.

This sequence joins TRBV4-3 and TRBJ2-1, with TRBD2 matching 9 bases. V shed 1 base and J 4 bases; nucleotides not matched to a gene: 8. This CDR3 comprises 17 residues. Germline V lookup: CDR1 LGHNA, CDR2 YSLEER. The CDR3 nucleotides read TGCGCCAGCAGCCAAGTGCGGGCTAGCGGGGAATACAATGAGCAGTTCTTC. Translated, it gives CASSQVRASGEYNEQFF.

J is TRBJ2-3 and V is TRBV5-1; 8 bases map to TRBD2. This CDR3 spans 15 amino acids. The junction had 7 bases not matched to a gene; V was cut back by 3 bases and J by 4 bases. Germline V gives CDR1 SGHRS, CDR2 YFSETQ. The CDR3: CASSSTGLESDTQYF. The DNA of the CDR3 is TGCGCCAGCAGCTCGACGGGACTAGAGTCAGATACGCAGTATTTT.

The genes are TRBV18 and TRBJ2-7; D might be TRBD1 (5 bases). Germline CDR1 reads KGHSH; CDR2 reads LQKENI. This CDR3 has 14 amino acids. V lost 3 bases, J lost 0 bases, and 9 bases lay in between. Written as DNA, the CDR3 is TGTGCCAGCTCACCTTATACAGGCTCCTACGAGCAGTACTTC. This encodes CASSPYTGSYEQYF.

The chain couples TRBV9 to TRBJ2-1, with 9 bases that match TRBD1. The junction had 3 bases not matched to a gene; V was cut back by 5 bases and J by 3 bases. Per germline, CDR1 SGDLS and CDR2 YYNGEE. This CDR3 is built from 14 residues. Here the CDR3 reads CASSGTGSYNEQFF. The CDR3 DNA sequence: TGTGCCAGCAGTGGGACAGGGAGCTACAATGAGCAGTTCTTC.

The chain recombines TRBV7-8 with TRBJ2-3, with TRBD2 identical over 9 bases. Germline CDR1 reads SGHVS; CDR2 reads FQNEAQ. J gave up 5 bases and V 2 bases, and 5 bases lay outside the gene matches. This CDR3 has 15 residues. CDR3 loop: CASSLRREGLDTQYF. Here the CDR3 DNA reads TGTGCCAGCAGCTTAAGGCGGGAGGGCCTAGATACGCAGTATTTT.

The V call is TRBV28, the J call TRBJ2-1; 9 bases map to TRBD2. This CDR3 has 15 residues. After removal of 3 bases from V and 2 bases from J, the junction contained 2 bases not matched to a gene. Looked up from germline, CDR1 is MDHEN and CDR2 is SYDVKM. CDR3 DNA: TGTGCCAGCAGTTTGTTAGCGGGGGCCTACAATGAGCAGTTCTTC. This gives the protein CASSLLAGAYNEQFF.

The rearrangement joins TRBV25-1 to TRBJ2-7; TRBD1 aligns across 7 bases. V trimming: 4 bases; J trimming: 1 base; junction bases outside the gene matches: 7. CDR1 MGHDK and CDR2 SYGVNS come from the germline V gene. This CDR3 region has 15 residues. The CDR3 reads CASSGERTGSYEQYF. Written as DNA, the CDR3 is TGTGCCAGCAGTGGGGAACGGACAGGTTCCTACGAGCAGTACTTC.

For this clone: The germline gene is not matched at one end of the junction; a read error may be the cause. The CDR3 sequence is CSAEGLAGVNNEQFF. The CDR3 DNA reads TGCAGCGCTGAAGGGCTAGCGGGAGTTAACAATGAGCAGTTCTTC. This rearrangement joins TRBV29-1 to TRBJ2-1; TRBD2 matches 10 bases. This CDR3 is built from 15 residues. Germline values: CDR1 SQVTM, CDR2 ANQGSEA.

This chain links TRBV6-5 with TRBJ1-1; possible D gene TRBD1, 5 bases. CDR1 is MNHEY, CDR2 SVGAGI, per germline. Trimming shortened V by 5 bases and J by 4 bases, and 14 bases separated the two germline ends. The CDR3 contains 14 residues. CDR3 region: CASSQQAWGTEAFF. The CDR3, as DNA: TGTGCCAGCAGTCAACAGGCCTGGGGCACTGAAGCTTTCTTT.

This clone was recorded a few times. The V call is TRBV7-9, the J call TRBJ2-7; TRBD1 is a possible D gene (5 bases). In germline, CDR1 is SEHNR, CDR2 FQNEAQ (reference sequence). The CDR3 is 16 amino acids. The V and J ends lost 7 bases and 2 bases respectively, with 21 bases between them. CDR3 residues: CASNAALPDRPYEQYF. In nucleotides, the CDR3 is TGTGCCAGCAACGCCGCCCTTCCCGACAGACCCTACGAGCAGTACTTC. The full variable domain, in which reference TRBV7-9 and TRBJ2-7 provide the parts outside the CDR3, is DTGVSQNPRHKITKRGQNVTFRCDPISEHNRLYWYRQTLGQGPEFLTYFQNEAQLEKSRLLSDRFSAERPKGSFSTLEIQRTEQGDSAMYLCASNAALPDRPYEQYFGPGTRLTVT.

The rearrangement links TRBV7-9 to TRBJ1-1; D perhaps matches TRBD1 (5 bases). CDR1 and CDR2 (germline): SEHNR, FQNEAQ (reference sequence). V dropped 8 bases and J dropped 1 base, with 14 bases sitting between them. CDR3 length equals 14 residues. The CDR3 sequence is CASDKGHGNTEAFF. The CDR3 nucleotides are TGTGCCAGCGATAAAGGACACGGGAACACTGAAGCTTTCTTT.

This chain uses TRBV19 with TRBJ2-2, with 8 bases lining up with TRBD1. Germline CDR1 is LNHDA and CDR2 is SQIVND (reference sequence). The length of the CDR3 is 15 residues. V shed 7 bases, J shed 1 base, and the junction held 5 bases outside the gene matches. CDR3 amino acids: CASTDRGGNTGELFF. The CDR3 coding sequence is TGTGCCAGTACCGACAGGGGCGGGAACACCGGGGAGCTGTTTTTT. Drawing the rest from reference TRBV19 and TRBJ2-2, the complete variable domain is DGGITQSPKYLFRKEGQNVTLSCEQNLNHDAMYWYRQDPGQGLRLIYYSQIVNDFQKGDIAEGYSVSREKKESFPLTVTSAQKNPTAFYLCASTDRGGNTGELFFGEGSRLTVL.

The V gene is TRBV7-9, the J gene TRBJ1-2; 7 nucleotides line up with TRBD1. CDR3 size: 15 residues. Germline V gene data show CDR1 as SEHNR and CDR2 as FQNEAQ (reference sequence). The V segment lost 5 bases and the J segment 6 bases; nucleotides outside the gene matches: 12. The CDR3 sequence: CASSELTGRIDGYTF. For the CDR3, the DNA is TGTGCCAGCAGCGAGTTGACAGGGAGAATAGATGGCTACACCTTC.

This clone showed up just a few times. The chain joins TRBV24-1 to TRBJ2-1; TRBD2 matches at 14 bases. The CDR3 sequence is 17 residues long. Per germline, CDR1 KGHDR and CDR2 SFDVKD. The V and J ends lost 4 bases and 6 bases, in that order; junction bases with no gene match: 7. CDR3 loop: CATSERTSGRRGNEQFF. Written as DNA, the CDR3 is TGTGCCACCAGTGAAAGGACTAGCGGGAGGAGGGGCAATGAGCAGTTCTTC.

Only one count was recorded for this clone. The chain links TRBV30 to TRBJ2-5, with unresolved D. CDR3 length: 14 amino acids. The V gene's germline CDR1 is GTSNPN and CDR2 SVGIG (reference sequence). V lost 4 bases to trimming and J lost 2 bases, with 14 bases between them. The CDR3 coding sequence is TGTGCCTGGACACCGATGGCAGATCAAGAGACCCAGTACTTC. This encodes CAWTPMADQETQYF.

The chain couples TRBV19 to TRBJ1-5; TRBD1 is a possible D gene (6 bases). Deletions cut 4 bases from V and 1 base from J, with 8 bases between. Germline V gene data show CDR1 as LNHDA and CDR2 as SQIVND (reference sequence). The CDR3 covers 14 residues. For the CDR3, the DNA is TGTGCCAGTAGTACTACAGGGAGCAATCAGCCCCAGCATTTT. This gives the protein CASSTTGSNQPQHF.

This rearrangement joins TRBV7-9 to TRBJ2-5; TRBD2 aligns across 8 bases. This CDR3 has 14 amino acids. V dropped 6 bases and J dropped 7; count of bases not matched to a gene: 10. Germline-derived CDR1 and CDR2 are SEHNR and FQNEAQ (reference sequence). The CDR3 here is CASRGTSGMGTQYF. DNA of the CDR3: TGTGCCAGCAGGGGGACTAGTGGGATGGGGACCCAGTACTTC.

The chain combines TRBV4-2 with TRBJ1-4, with TRBD1 as a possible D gene (5 bases). The CDR3 length is 16 residues. Germline V CDR1 and CDR2: LGHNA, YNFKEQ. Trimming cost V 2 bases and J 8 bases, with 18 bases left between them. The CDR3 DNA reads as TGTGCCAGCAGCCAATCAATTCAGGGTGGCTTCGAAAAACTGTTTTTT. Amino acid sequence: CASSQSIQGGFEKLFF.

The V call is TRBV28, the J call TRBJ1-5, with 7 bases fitting TRBD1. The germline V gene encodes CDR1 MDHEN and CDR2 SYDVKM. Trimming removed 2 bases from V and 0 bases from J; junction bases left unmatched: 10. CDR3 length equals 18 residues. Here the CDR3 reads CASSLTGQFLYSNQPQHF. Here the CDR3 DNA reads TGTGCCAGCAGTTTAACGGGACAGTTTCTTTATAGCAATCAGCCCCAGCATTTT.

V is TRBV27 and J is TRBJ2-7, with D perhaps matching TRBD2 (5 bases). The V gene lost 4 bases and the J gene lost 0 bases, with 7 bases spanning the gap. Per germline, CDR1 MNHEY and CDR2 SMNVEV (reference sequence). The CDR3 is 13 amino acids. For the CDR3, the DNA is TGTGCCAGCAGTTACCGGGGCTCCTACGAGCAGTACTTC. This translates into CASSYRGSYEQYF.

The rearrangement uses TRBV5-1 and TRBJ1-4, with unresolved D. The CDR3 is 17 amino acids. CDR1 and CDR2 from the germline V gene are SGHRS and YFSETQ. V gave up 0 bases and J gave up 7 bases, with 19 bases separating them. CDR3 DNA: TGCGCCAGCAGCTTGGGAGTTGCGGGAGCTGGGAGTGAAAAACTGTTTTTT. Amino acid sequence: CASSLGVAGAGSEKLFF.